A single T cell receptor (beta chain) is shown here with its context. These data belong to a study of blood T cell repertoires in COVID-19. For the study at large: Acute and convalescent COVID-19 samples came from the United States, Italy and Spain.

Original handling: Amplification with reference gene primers provided the estimates of nucleated cell counts. Assay used: immunoSEQ multiplex PCR; TCRdb lists only in-frame clones, some missing. The DNA gave D and trimming, while V, J and clone size come from that table. Of about 200,000 clones listed, about 86% are singletons. Germline V gene sequence: CDR1 SGHRS, CDR2 YFSETQ. The length of the CDR3 is 14 residues. Trimming cost V 4 bases and J 6 bases, with 15 bases left between them. Sequenced input: peripheral blood. The rearrangement links TRBV5-1 to TRBJ2-3; weak D call: TRBD2 (5 bases). The source of this sequence is a woman aged 70 to 79 with acute or convalescent COVID-19. In nucleotides, the CDR3 is TGCGCCAGCAGCATAGGACTTCCTCCGGATACGCAGTATTTT. Translation gives CASSIGLPPDTQYF.